This T cell receptor beta chain was recovered during a study of beta chain features in type 1 diabetes. Study background: Cell yields, gender and age were similar in healthy donors and patients. Regarding the study as a whole: Naive, central memory and regulatory TCRB repertoires appeared more similar among patients than healthy donors. Type 1 diabetes patients had TCRB CDR3s that were shorter (moderately but significantly so) in all four CD4+ subsets. PCR might favor shorter templates, but any such skew would affect patients and controls equally.

The sequenced template was cDNA made from the entire isolated RNA. Clones were read by immunoSEQ multiplex PCR, and TCRdb kept only the in-frame ones, dropping some. The data show approximately 270,000 clones, with approximately 14% seen just once and 0.017% held by the top ten. This clone was picked up a small number of times. Its antigen is undetermined. A single heparinised draw of around 0.11 L on average was taken per donor. The clonotype comes from a man between 25 and 39 years old with type 1 diabetes. The sample taken for sequencing was naive CD4+ T cells from blood.

The CDR3 reads CASSRVSGRAYEQYF. The CDR3 coding sequence is TGTGCCAGCAGCCGGGTTAGCGGGAGGGCCTACGAGCAGTACTTC. The chain is built from TRBV7-2 and TRBJ2-7; 11 bases map to TRBD2. Germline V gene lookup returns CDR1 SGHTA and CDR2 FQGNSA. Trimming took 5 bases from V and 2 from J; bases not matched to a gene: 5. The CDR3 spans 15 residues.